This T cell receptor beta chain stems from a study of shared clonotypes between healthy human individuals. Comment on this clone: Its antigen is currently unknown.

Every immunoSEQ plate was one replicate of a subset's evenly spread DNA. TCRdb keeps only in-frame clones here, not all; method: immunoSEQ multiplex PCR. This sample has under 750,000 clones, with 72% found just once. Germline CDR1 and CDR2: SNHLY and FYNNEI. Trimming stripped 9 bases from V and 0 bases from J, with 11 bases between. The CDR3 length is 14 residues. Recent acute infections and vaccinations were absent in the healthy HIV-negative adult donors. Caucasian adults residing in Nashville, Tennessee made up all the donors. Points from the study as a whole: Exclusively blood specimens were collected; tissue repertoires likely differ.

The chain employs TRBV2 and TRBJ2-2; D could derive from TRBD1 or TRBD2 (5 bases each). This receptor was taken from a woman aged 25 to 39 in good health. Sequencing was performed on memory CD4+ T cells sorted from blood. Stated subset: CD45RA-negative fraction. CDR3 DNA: TGTGCCAGTTCCGGGACCACGAACACCGGGGAGCTGTTTTTT. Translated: CASSGTTNTGELFF.